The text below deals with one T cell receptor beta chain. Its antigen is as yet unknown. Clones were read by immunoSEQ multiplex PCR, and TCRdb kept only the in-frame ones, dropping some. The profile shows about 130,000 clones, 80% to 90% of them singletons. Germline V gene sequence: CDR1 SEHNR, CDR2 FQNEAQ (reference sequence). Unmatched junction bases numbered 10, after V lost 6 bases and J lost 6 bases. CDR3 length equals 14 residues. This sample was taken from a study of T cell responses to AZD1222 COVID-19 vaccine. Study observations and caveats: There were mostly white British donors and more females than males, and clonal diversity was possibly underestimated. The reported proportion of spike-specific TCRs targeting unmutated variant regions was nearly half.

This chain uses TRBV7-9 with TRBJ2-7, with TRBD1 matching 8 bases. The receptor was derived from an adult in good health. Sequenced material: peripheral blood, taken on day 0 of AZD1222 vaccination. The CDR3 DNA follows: TGTGCCAGCAGTCGACAGGGGTTGGGACTCGAGCAGTACTTC. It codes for CASSRQGLGLEQYF. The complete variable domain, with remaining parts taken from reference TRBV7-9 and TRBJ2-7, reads DTGVSQNPRHKITKRGQNVTFRCDPISEHNRLYWYRQTLGQGPEFLTYFQNEAQLEKSRLLSDRFSAERPKGSFSTLEIQRTEQGDSAMYLCASSRQGLGLEQYFGPGTRLTVT.